What follows are 16 T cell receptor beta chains derived from one specimen sequenced in a study of shared clonotypes between healthy human individuals. Here immunoSEQ multiplex PCR was the method, and the copy in TCRdb shows in-frame clones only, minus some. The sample lists over a million clones, about 80% occurring once. Sequencing was performed on memory CD4+ T cells from PBMCs. Subset of the sample: CD45RA-negative fraction. These TCRs come from a man between 18 and 35 years old in good health. Some clones in this sample may be carry-over from other donors' samples.

The rearrangement links TRBV28 to TRBJ2-2; 8 bases are shared with TRBD2. V shed 5 bases, J shed 7 bases, and the junction held 9 bases outside the gene matches. Germline CDR1 MDHEN, CDR2 SYDVKM. CDR3 size: 15 residues. CDR3 region: CASSPAGDGFGELFF. DNA for the CDR3: TGTGCCAGCAGTCCAGCGGGAGACGGTTTCGGGGAGCTGTTTTTT.

The CDR3 DNA sequence: TGTGCCACCAGCGGGGACTACAACTACGAGCAGTACTTC. This encodes CATSGDYNYEQYF. V gene TRBV15 combines with J gene TRBJ2-7; 7 nucleotides line up with TRBD2. The CDR3 runs 13 residues. After removal of 5 bases from V and 3 bases from J, the junction contained 4 bases not matched to a gene. The germline V gene encodes CDR1 LNHNV and CDR2 YYDKDF (reference sequence).

This clone occurred many times. The gene calls are TRBV28 and TRBJ2-1; TRBD1 is a possible D gene (5 bases). The germline CDR1 and CDR2 sequences are MDHEN and SYDVKM. V was pared by 5 bases and J by 9 bases, with 14 bases between. There are 13 residues in the CDR3. The CDR3 reads CASSVPQQGEQFF. Here the CDR3 DNA reads TGTGCCAGCAGTGTCCCTCAGCAGGGTGAGCAGTTCTTC.

In the case of this clone: This same CDR3 is encoded by further DNA sequences in the sample. V usage is TRBV11-2 and J usage is TRBJ1-1; D remains unclear. The CDR3 extends over 13 amino acids. Trimming took 2 bases from V and 1 from J, leaving 5 bases between them. Germline assignment: CDR1 SGHAT and CDR2 FQNNGV. CDR3 loop: CASSLQENTEAFF. The CDR3 nucleotides are TGTGCCAGCAGCTTACAGGAGAACACTGAAGCTTTCTTT.

CDR3 region: CSVDSGGWEECYTF. In nucleotides, the CDR3 is TGCAGCGTTGATTCGGGGGGTTGGGAGGAATGCTACACCTTC. The chain carries TRBV29-1 and TRBJ1-2; D might be TRBD1 (5 bases). Deletions cut 3 bases from V and 9 bases from J, with 20 bases between. The length of the CDR3 is 14 residues. The germline gives CDR1 SQVTM, CDR2 ANQGSEA.

As for this clone: The junction does not match germline at one end; this may be a read error. The genes are TRBV9 and TRBJ2-1; 9 nucleotides align to TRBD2. Germline values: CDR1 SGDLS, CDR2 YYNGEE. The CDR3 is 14 amino acids. For the CDR3, the DNA is TGTGCCAGCAGCGCCGAGGCCCTAGCGGGGATTCCCCTCTTC. Amino acid sequence: CASSAEALAGIPLF.

This clone was detected once. The chain carries TRBV14 and TRBJ2-1; a weak D match, TRBD2 (6 bases). Per the germline V gene, CDR1 is SGHDN and CDR2 is FVKESK. Trimming cost V 6 bases and J 7 bases, with 16 bases left between them. This CDR3 is built from 14 residues. CDR3 in amino acids: CASRPPGLQNEQFF. The CDR3 bases are TGTGCCAGCAGACCACCGGGACTTCAGAATGAGCAGTTCTTC.

The chain joins TRBV6-5 to TRBJ2-5; maybe TRBD2 (6 bases). Trimming left V 6 bases short and J 4 bases short, with 15 bases between. CDR1 is MNHEY, CDR2 SVGAGI, per germline. The CDR3 runs to 14 residues. CDR3 bases: TGTGCCAGCAGGGGAAGGAGGGAACGAGAGACCCAGTACTTC. Its protein is CASRGRRERETQYF.

This clone was seen ten or more times. The chain recombines TRBV5-1 with TRBJ1-6; tentatively, D is TRBD1 (6 bases). Per germline, CDR1 SGHRS and CDR2 YFSETQ. The ends were cut back, 1 base at V and 3 bases at J, with 8 bases in the middle. The CDR3 consists of 15 residues. CDR3 bases: TGCGCCAGCAGCTTGAACAGGGACTATAATTCACCCCTCCACTTT. This sequence encodes CASSLNRDYNSPLHF.

This rearrangement joins TRBV27 to TRBJ2-6; D ambiguous. Germline values: CDR1 MNHEY, CDR2 SMNVEV (reference sequence). The CDR3 totals 13 residues. V lost 5 bases and J lost 3, with 5 bases in between. CDR3 residues: CASSIYGANVLTF. The CDR3 DNA reads as TGTGCCAGCAGTATCTATGGGGCCAACGTCCTGACTTTC.

This chain joins TRBV5-1 and TRBJ1-4; D is perhaps TRBD1 (5 bases). CDR1 SGHRS and CDR2 YFSETQ come from the germline V gene. V was trimmed by 0 bases and J by 4 bases, leaving 10 bases between them. This CDR3 has 15 amino acids. This chain's CDR3 is CASSLGGEINEKLFF. The CDR3 coding sequence is TGCGCCAGCAGCTTGGGAGGGGAAATTAATGAAAAACTGTTTTTT.

This chain joins TRBV6-4 and TRBJ1-2, with D maybe TRBD1 (6 bases). This CDR3 contains 15 residues. Germline-derived CDR1 and CDR2 are MRHNA and SNTAGT. Trimming removed 0 bases from V and 7 bases from J, with 15 bases in between. CDR3 region: CASSDSKAGEFGYTF. In nucleotides, the CDR3 is TGTGCCAGCAGTGACTCGAAGGCAGGGGAGTTTGGCTACACCTTC.

The J gene is TRBJ1-2, the V gene TRBV14; D remains unclear. CDR1 is SGHDN and CDR2 is FVKESK in the germline V gene. V shed 3 bases and J shed 2 bases, with 7 bases lying between them. The CDR3 sequence is 13 residues long. The CDR3 region has the DNA TGTGCCAGCAGCCACAGCAGGAACTATGGCTACACCTTC. Translated, it gives CASSHSRNYGYTF.

The chain employs TRBV9 and TRBJ2-2, with D unclear. The CDR3 is made up of 12 amino acids. Trimming removed 4 bases at V and 11 bases at J, with 12 bases between. Germline V gives CDR1 SGDLS, CDR2 YYNGEE. The CDR3 region is CASSIGPRELFF. The DNA of the CDR3 is TGTGCCAGCAGCATAGGACCCAGAGAGCTGTTTTTT. Looking up the rest from reference TRBV9 and TRBJ2-2 gives the full variable domain: DSGVTQTPKHLITATGQRVTLRCSPRSGDLSVYWYQQSLDQGLQFLIQYYNGEERAKGNILERFSAQQFPDLHSELNLSSLELGDSALYFCASSIGPRELFFGEGSRLTVL.

This chain connects TRBV7-9 to TRBJ1-1; 9 nucleotides agree with TRBD1. The CDR3 is made up of 16 amino acids. The ends lost 3 bases at V and 6 bases at J; junction bases unmatched: 11. Per the germline V gene, CDR1 is SEHNR and CDR2 is FQNEAQ (reference sequence). CDR3 coding DNA: TGTGCCAGCAGCTTGATGGGACAGGGTATTTTCTCTGAAGCTTTCTTT. This translates into CASSLMGQGIFSEAFF.

This chain links TRBV19 with TRBJ1-1, with 8 bases aligning to TRBD1. V shed 3 bases and J 3 bases; nucleotides not matched to a gene: 12. Per the germline V gene, CDR1 is LNHDA and CDR2 is SQIVND (reference sequence). The CDR3 has 17 amino acids. The CDR3 DNA is TGTGCCAGTAGTATTTTTCCGGACAGGGACAAGGACACTGAAGCTTTCTTT. Encoded protein: CASSIFPDRDKDTEAFF.